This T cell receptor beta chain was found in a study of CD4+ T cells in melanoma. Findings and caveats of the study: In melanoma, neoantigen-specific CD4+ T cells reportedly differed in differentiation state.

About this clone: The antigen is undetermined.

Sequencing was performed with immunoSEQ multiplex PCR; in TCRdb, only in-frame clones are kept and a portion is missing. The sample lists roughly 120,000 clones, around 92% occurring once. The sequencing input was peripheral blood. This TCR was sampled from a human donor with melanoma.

Here the CDR3 DNA reads TGTGCCAGCAGCTTAGGTCGACAGGGGCTTGAGACCCAGTACTTC. This codes for CASSLGRQGLETQYF. The V gene is TRBV7-9, the J gene TRBJ2-5; TRBD1 aligns across 8 bases. Germline V lookup: CDR1 SEHNR, CDR2 FQNEAQ (reference sequence). The length of the CDR3 is 15 residues. Unmatched junction bases numbered 6, after V lost 1 base and J lost 5 bases.